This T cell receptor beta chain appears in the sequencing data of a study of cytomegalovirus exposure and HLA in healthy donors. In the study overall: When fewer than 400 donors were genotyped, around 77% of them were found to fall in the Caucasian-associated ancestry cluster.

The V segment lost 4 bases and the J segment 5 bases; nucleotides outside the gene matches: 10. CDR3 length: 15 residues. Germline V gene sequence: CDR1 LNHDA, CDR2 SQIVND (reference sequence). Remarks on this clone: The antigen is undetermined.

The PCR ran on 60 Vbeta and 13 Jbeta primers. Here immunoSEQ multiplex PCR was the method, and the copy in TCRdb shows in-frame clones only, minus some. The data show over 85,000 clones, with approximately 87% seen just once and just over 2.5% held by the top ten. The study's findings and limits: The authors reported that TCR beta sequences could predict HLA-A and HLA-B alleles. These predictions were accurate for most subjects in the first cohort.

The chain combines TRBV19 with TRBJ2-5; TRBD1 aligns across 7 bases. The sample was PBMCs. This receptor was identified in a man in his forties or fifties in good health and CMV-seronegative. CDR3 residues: CASSTPGQNSETQYF. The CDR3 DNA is TGTGCCAGTAGTACCCCGGGACAGAATTCGGAGACCCAGTACTTC.